Each of the 24 T cell receptor beta chains below was sequenced from the same sample in a study of tumor and adjacent non-tumor tissue in lung cancer. RNA was extracted from bulk tissue without any cell sorting. The library came from three nested PCR rounds adapted from ARM-PCR protocols. From the multiplex PCR reads, TCRdb called clonotypes with MiXCR, one entry per CDR3 protein. Found here are 60,000 to 85,000 distinct CDR3 sequences, about 80% of them singletons; the top ten hold roughly 27%. Material: lung tumor tissue. Every receptor here comes from a man between 60 and 75 years old with non-small cell lung cancer.

This clonotype was observed many times. The chain joins TRBV29-1 to TRBJ2-5, with D unresolved. The CDR3 spans 13 residues. Trimming stripped 3 bases from V and 4 bases from J, with 12 bases between. In germline, CDR1 is SQVTM, CDR2 ANQGSEA. CDR3 residues: CSVDLGAVETQYF. The CDR3 nucleotides read TGCAGCGTTGATTTAGGTGCGGTAGAGACCCAGTACTTC.

As to this clonotype: One junction end does not reproduce the germline sequence, and a read error may be involved. The chain recombines TRBV7-9 with TRBJ2-7; weak D call: TRBD2 (5 bases). CDR1 and CDR2 (germline): SEHNR, FQNEAQ (reference sequence). The CDR3 totals 12 residues. CDR3 DNA: TGTGCCACCAGCTTAGTAGGAGGTGAGCAATACTTC. Translation: CATSLVGGEQYF.

V gene TRBV6-1 combines with J gene TRBJ2-7, with 9 bases that match TRBD2. Germline V gene data show CDR1 as MNHNS and CDR2 as SASEGT. This CDR3 comprises 14 residues. After removal of 8 bases from V and 0 bases from J, the junction contained 5 bases not matched to a gene. CDR3 in DNA: TGTGCCAGCGAAGGACTAGCGAGCTCCTACGAGCAGTACTTC. This translates into CASEGLASSYEQYF.

The V and J genes are TRBV6-6 and TRBJ1-3, with D uncertain. V lost 4 bases and J 13 bases, leaving 20 bases between the germline ends. Germline values: CDR1 MNHNY, CDR2 SVGAGI (reference sequence). This CDR3 is built from 14 residues. CDR3 residues: CASSLKLSGSTIYF. CDR3 in DNA: TGTGCCAGCAGTTTGAAGCTCTCTGGAAGCACTATATATTTT.

In regard to this clonotype: A junction end diverges from the germline sequence, so it may reflect a read error. This chain uses TRBV11-2 with TRBJ2-1; 10 bases are shared with TRBD2. CDR1 and CDR2 from the germline V gene are SGHAT and FQNNGV. The CDR3 spans 17 residues. The CDR3 DNA is TGTACCAGCAGCTTAGCCCTACTAGCGGGAACAGTAAATGAGCAGTTCTTC. It yields the protein CTSSLALLAGTVNEQFF.

As concerns this clonotype: One end of the junction does not line up with germline, which may come from a read error. The chain uses TRBV6-6 and TRBJ1-3; a weak D match, TRBD1 (5 bases). Germline CDR1 and CDR2: MNHNY and SVGAGI (reference sequence). This CDR3 contains 14 residues. The CDR3 here is CAISYRISGNTIYF. The CDR3 nucleotides are TGTGCCATCAGTTACAGGATATCTGGAAACACCATATATTTT.

As regards this clonotype: One end of the junction varies from germline; a read error may be responsible. The chain employs TRBV20-1 and TRBJ2-7, with 10 bases that match TRBD2. The CDR3 sequence is 15 residues long. Germline-derived CDR1 and CDR2 are DFQATT and SNEGSKA (reference sequence). The DNA of the CDR3 is TGCAATGCCGCCGGGACTAGCGTGGCTTCCTATGAGCAGTACTTC. This encodes CNAAGTSVASYEQYF.

This chain joins TRBV7-8 and TRBJ1-3, with unresolved D. Trimming removed 5 bases from V and 0 bases from J, with 8 bases in between. CDR1 and CDR2 (germline): SGHVS, FQNEAQ. This CDR3 is 14 amino acids long. The CDR3 protein is CASSTSFSGNTIYF. The CDR3 DNA is TGTGCCAGCAGCACATCATTCTCTGGAAACACCATATATTTT.

The chain combines TRBV29-1 with TRBJ1-3, with no clear D. The germline V gene has CDR1 SQVTM and CDR2 ANQGSEA. The CDR3 spans 14 residues. Here the CDR3 DNA reads TGCAGTGTGATATCCGGAACAGCTGGAAACACCATATATTTT. As protein: CSVISGTAGNTIYF.

As regards this clonotype: One base away lies a much larger clone, so this may be a sequencing read error. The gene calls are TRBV20-1 and TRBJ2-1; possibly TRBD2 for D (6 bases). Trimming took off 7 bases at V and 1 base at J, with 14 bases between the two ends. CDR3 length: 14 residues. Germline assignment: CDR1 DFQATT and CDR2 SNEGSKA (reference sequence). CDR3 protein: CSVLGRRSYNEQFF. The CDR3, as DNA: TGCAGTGTCCTAGGGAGGAGGTCCTACAATGAGCAGTTCTTC.

On this clonotype: One end of the junction is discordant with germline, which a read error may explain. The chain couples TRBV10-3 to TRBJ1-3; D possibly corresponds to TRBD1 (5 bases). The CDR3 runs to 15 residues. Looked up from germline, CDR1 is ENHRY and CDR2 is SYGVKD. CDR3: CAITHVRGDGDTIYF. As DNA, the CDR3 is TGTGCCATCACCCATGTTAGAGGGGATGGAGACACCATATATTTT.

The rearrangement links TRBV6-1 to TRBJ1-5; D might be TRBD1 (6 bases). CDR1 MNHNS and CDR2 SASEGT come from the germline V gene. The CDR3 runs 16 residues. CDR3 protein: CASGARDGGLNQPQHF. CDR3 sequence (DNA): TGTGCTAGCGGTGCACGGGACGGGGGGCTCAATCAGCCCCAGCATTTT.

Details on this clonotype: One junction end disagrees with the germline gene, perhaps due to a read error. This chain uses TRBV29-1 with TRBJ1-1; weak D call: TRBD1 (5 bases). CDR3 length: 13 amino acids. Germline CDR1 is SQVTM and CDR2 is ANQGSEA. The chain's CDR3 is CRVEVPGFGEAFF. CDR3 nucleotides: TGCAGAGTTGAGGTCCCAGGGTTTGGTGAAGCTTTCTTT.

This clonotype showed up just a few times. At one end the junction does not follow the germline gene, possibly because of a read error. The J gene is TRBJ2-6, the V gene TRBV10-3; 16 bases map to TRBD2. Germline values: CDR1 ENHRY, CDR2 SYGVKD. The CDR3 length is 20 residues. CDR3: CTISEHGTSGRGSGASILTF. The CDR3 coding sequence is TGTACCATCAGTGAACATGGGACTAGCGGGAGGGGCTCTGGGGCCAGCATCCTGACTTTC.

The chain couples TRBV20-1 to TRBJ2-2, with D possibly being TRBD1 (6 bases). The CDR3 covers 14 residues. V lost 1 base and J 10 bases, leaving 16 bases between the germline ends. Germline-derived CDR1 and CDR2 are DFQATT and SNEGSKA (reference sequence). DNA for the CDR3: TGCAGTGCTAGAGGGGACATTGGGACGGTGGAGCTGTTTTTT. The encoded protein is CSARGDIGTVELFF.

Of note for this clonotype: Compared with germline, one end of the junction differs, possibly owing to a read error. V is TRBV6-6 and J is TRBJ1-1; maybe TRBD1 (6 bases). CDR3 size: 13 residues. The V gene's germline CDR1 is MNHNY and CDR2 SVGAGI (reference sequence). DNA for the CDR3: TGTACCAGCAGGCCCCAGGGGAGGGCTGAAGCTTTCTTT. Amino acid sequence: CTSRPQGRAEAFF.

This clonotype has only one observation. The chain combines TRBV20-1 with TRBJ2-3; D remains unclear. The CDR3 spans 12 residues. The V gene's germline CDR1 is DFQATT and CDR2 SNEGSKA (reference sequence). Trimming took 7 bases from V and 14 from J, leaving 22 bases between them. The DNA of the CDR3 is TGCAGTGTTAGTTATCAGGTCGGGTCGGGGTATTTT. Translating it yields CSVSYQVGSGYF.

Concerning this clonotype: Germline and junction disagree at one end, which may indicate a read error. The chain couples TRBV20-1 to TRBJ2-1, with 8 bases fitting TRBD2. The CDR3 runs to 14 residues. CDR1 is DFQATT and CDR2 is SNEGSKA in the germline V gene (reference sequence). CDR3 DNA sequence: TGCAGTGCTGGCGGAGTAGCGGGGTACAATAAGCAGTTCTTC. This translates into CSAGGVAGYNKQFF.

This clonotype showed up just a few times. A much bigger clone sits one base away, suggesting this may be a read error. This chain joins TRBV20-1 and TRBJ2-5; D is unresolved. Germline V gene sequence: CDR1 DFQATT, CDR2 SNEGSKA (reference sequence). V lost 7 bases and J 5 bases, leaving 14 bases between the germline ends. The CDR3 is 12 residues long. The CDR3 sequence is CSVTVVGETQYF. The CDR3 region has the DNA TGCAGTGTTACGGTGGTAGGGGAGACCCAGTACTTC.

The chain uses TRBV28 and TRBJ1-1; D is possibly TRBD1 (6 bases). Germline values: CDR1 MDHEN, CDR2 SYDVKM. CDR3 length equals 11 residues. The V end lost 7 bases, the J end lost 9 bases, and 12 bases lay between the germline ends. CDR3 DNA sequence: TGTGCCAGCATGGGGGGGCGGAAAGCTTTCTTT. This gives the protein CASMGGRKAFF. The variable domain in full, with the rest retrieved from reference TRBV28 and TRBJ1-1, is DVKVTQSSRYLVKRTGEKVFLECVQDMDHENMFWYRQDPGLGLRLIYFSYDVKMKEKGDIPEGYSVSREKKERFSLILESASTNQTSMYLCASMGGRKAFFGQGTRLTVV.

The V gene is TRBV29-1, the J gene TRBJ2-6; perhaps TRBD1 as D (6 bases). This CDR3 spans 15 amino acids. Trimming stripped 3 bases from V and 13 bases from J, with 22 bases between. The V gene's germline CDR1 is SQVTM and CDR2 ANQGSEA. The CDR3 spells CSVELDSSGAMVLTF. CDR3 DNA sequence: TGCAGCGTTGAGTTGGACAGCTCTGGGGCCATGGTCCTGACTTTC.

In its sample, this clonotype was seen once. The CDR3 end shows no conserved phenylalanine or tryptophan, and so a read error is likely. The chain combines TRBV20-1 with TRBJ2-3, with D possibly TRBD2 on 6 matching bases. CDR1 DFQATT and CDR2 SNEGSKA come from the germline V gene (reference sequence). Trimming removed 2 bases from V and 6 bases from J, with 24 bases in between. CDR3 length: 17 residues. The CDR3, as DNA: TGCAGTGCTAGAAATCCGGTAGGCAGCGGGCTGCGTGATACGCAGTATATT. Its translation: CSARNPVGSGLRDTQYI.

Remarks on this clonotype: The junction departs from the called germline gene at one end, perhaps through a read error. J is TRBJ2-2 and V is TRBV20-1; 8 bases are shared with TRBD1. The germline V gene encodes CDR1 DFQATT and CDR2 SNEGSKA (reference sequence). This CDR3 spans 15 amino acids. The CDR3 DNA reads as TGCAGTGCTAGTGACAGGGGAGAGGGCACCGGGGAGCTGTTGTTT. Residues: CSASDRGEGTGELLF.

This clonotype was picked up a small number of times. This clone may be a read error of a much larger clone one base away. J is TRBJ2-3 and V is TRBV11-2; possible D gene TRBD1, 5 bases. The ends were cut back, 5 bases at V and 0 bases at J, with 12 bases in the middle. The CDR3 has 15 residues. The germline gives CDR1 SGHAT, CDR2 FQNNGV. The CDR3 is CASSQGSPSTDTQYF. The CDR3, as DNA: TGTGCCAGCAGCCAGGGATCCCCTAGCACAGATACGCAGTATTTT.